The clone carrying this TCR beta chain has a count of ten or more. The record originates from a study of quantifying T cell responses using KT2 cells. Study-wide context: RNA was reverse transcribed with TCR alpha and beta constant-region primers. The second PCR ran as a qPCR until a predetermined fluorescence threshold was reached.

The CDR3 spans 18 residues. The V gene end was trimmed by 6 bases and the J gene end by 0 bases; junction bases not matched to a gene: 14. Germline CDR1 and CDR2: MNHEY and SVGEGT. A single-stranded UMI oligo with SP2 sequence was ligated to cDNA 3' ends. First-round PCR used 4 to 5 cycles and beta primers RC1.1 and RC1.2 covering TRBC1 and TRBC2. TCR alpha and beta chains were handled separately starting at the second PCR. TCRdb itself ran the UMI-ligation and nested PCR reads through MiXCR, one entry per CDR3 protein. The sample has approximately 41,000 distinct CDR3 sequences; around 15% are singletons. Different KT2-to-PBMC ratios were created with a constant PBMC count.

The sequencing sample was made of PBMCs spiked with cells of the T cell clone KT2. The J gene is TRBJ1-1, the V gene TRBV6-2 or TRBV6-3, with 9 bases lining up with TRBD1. This clonotype was obtained from a human donor. The CDR3 DNA reads TGTGCCAGCAGGGACAGGGGTTTGATCATTGCCGTGAACACTGAAGCTTTCTTT. It is translated as CASRDRGLIIAVNTEAFF.